The 16 T cell receptor beta chains below all came from one sample that was sequenced in a study of T-cell memory formation after mild COVID-19 (dated by TCRdb to the early 2020s). Libraries came from 5' RACE. This sample was sequenced with an Illumina NovaSeq 6000. TCRdb reran the public reads through fastp at Q25 and MiXCR, keeping productive beta chains. Identical CDR3 protein sequences are pooled into one entry, listed with their most common genes and DNA. For this sample there are 120,000 to 150,000 distinct CDR3 sequences; 13% to 15% appear just once. The ten largest clones take up around 30% of the sample. Sample: PBMCs or a T cell subset sorted from them (not recorded which). The receptors were gathered from an adult woman who had mild COVID-19 (a few samples of this study predate the infection). The sample titles of this study are shuffled in the database, so cell type and time point are left out; the donor was told from shared clones.

The chain joins TRBV15 to TRBJ2-2; D possibly corresponds to TRBD1 (5 bases). Germline-derived CDR1 and CDR2 are LNHNV and YYDKDF (reference sequence). V dropped 1 base and J dropped 3 bases, with 9 bases sitting between them. The CDR3 is made up of 15 amino acids. The CDR3 coding sequence is TGTGCCACCAGCAGAGGTGACAGATACACCGGGGAGCTGTTTTTT. Translated: CATSRGDRYTGELFF.

This chain links TRBV5-1 with TRBJ2-5; TRBD1 or TRBD2 may be the D gene (5 bases each). This CDR3 has 16 amino acids. Germline V CDR1 and CDR2: SGHRS, YFSETQ. V lost 0 bases to trimming and J lost 0 bases, with 12 bases between them. The CDR3 nucleotides are TGCGCCAGCAGCTTGGGCCTGGGGGACGACCAAGAGACCCAGTACTTC. Residues: CASSLGLGDDQETQYF.

The chain's CDR3 is CSARDLWGADLNYGYTF. DNA of the CDR3: TGCAGTGCTAGAGACCTGTGGGGGGCGGACCTTAACTATGGCTACACCTTC. The chain has TRBV20-1 and TRBJ1-2; D might be TRBD1 (6 bases). The CDR3 covers 17 residues. The ends were cut back, 0 bases at V and 1 base at J, with 18 bases in the middle. Germline lookup yields CDR1 DFQATT and CDR2 SNEGSKA (reference sequence).

This clonotype has more than one count but fewer than ten. The chain uses TRBV29-1 and TRBJ2-2; 10 bases fit TRBD1. V lost 4 bases and J lost 4; bases outside the gene matches: 3. The CDR3 is 14 residues long. In germline, CDR1 is SQVTM, CDR2 ANQGSEA. The CDR3 region is CSVAGTGVTGELFF. The CDR3 DNA reads TGCAGCGTTGCCGGGACAGGGGTCACCGGGGAGCTGTTTTTT.

The V and J genes are TRBV27 and TRBJ2-1, with 8 nucleotides matching TRBD2. After removal of 5 bases from V and 7 bases from J, the junction contained 7 bases not matched to a gene. The germline V gene encodes CDR1 MNHEY and CDR2 SMNVEV (reference sequence). The CDR3 extends over 14 amino acids. The CDR3 protein is CASSPPGLANEQFF. Here the CDR3 DNA reads TGTGCCAGCAGTCCCCCCGGACTAGCAAATGAGCAGTTCTTC.

The rearrangement uses TRBV6-5 and TRBJ2-7, with D possibly matching TRBD2 (5 bases). Germline values: CDR1 MNHEY, CDR2 SVGAGI. V lost 2 bases and J 7 bases, leaving 12 bases between the germline ends. The CDR3 is 13 residues long. This chain's CDR3 is CASSYGPRREQYF. CDR3 in DNA: TGTGCCAGCAGTTACGGTCCCAGGAGGGAGCAGTACTTC.

Only a few counts were recorded for this clonotype. This chain connects TRBV6-6 to TRBJ2-3; TRBD1 might be the D (6 bases). This CDR3 contains 17 residues. Deletions cut 2 bases from V and 0 bases from J, with 15 bases between. Germline V gene lookup returns CDR1 MNHNY and CDR2 SVGAGI (reference sequence). CDR3 sequence: CASSYGLGGPSTDTQYF. The CDR3 DNA is TGTGCCAGCAGTTACGGCCTTGGGGGCCCTAGCACAGATACGCAGTATTTT.

V gene TRBV24-1 combines with J gene TRBJ2-2, with D possibly being TRBD2 (5 bases). The germline V and J ends were trimmed by 3 bases and 4 bases, with 8 bases remaining between them. This CDR3 has 14 amino acids. CDR1 and CDR2 (germline): KGHDR, SFDVKD. CDR3 protein: CATSDLGLTGELFF. In DNA form, the CDR3 reads TGTGCCACCAGTGATCTCGGACTCACCGGGGAGCTGTTTTTT.

At least ten counts were recorded for this clonotype. The chain has TRBV7-6 and TRBJ2-7, with D possibly TRBD2 on 5 matching bases. The CDR3 loop spans 15 amino acids. Germline values: CDR1 SGHVS, CDR2 FNYEAQ. V dropped 5 bases and J dropped 3 bases, with 17 bases sitting between them. CDR3 in DNA: TGTGCCAGCAGCCCCTACACTAGTTTACGCTACGAGCAGTACTTC. Protein sequence: CASSPYTSLRYEQYF.

This clonotype was seen repeatedly, ten times or more. The chain has TRBV30 and TRBJ1-1, with a weak D call TRBD1 (5 bases). V was cut by 3 bases and J by 6 bases, with 17 bases left in between. Per the germline V gene, CDR1 is GTSNPN and CDR2 is SVGIG (reference sequence). This CDR3 comprises 14 residues. CDR3 loop: CAWSATSKGPEAFF. CDR3 DNA sequence: TGTGCCTGGAGCGCTACTTCGAAGGGGCCTGAAGCTTTCTTT.

The CDR3 nucleotides are TGTGCCAGCAGATCCCGGGAGGGGCGGAGTGAAAAACTGTTTTTT. It translates to CASRSREGRSEKLFF. V is TRBV7-9 and J is TRBJ1-4, with D maybe TRBD1 (5 bases). The CDR3 is made up of 15 amino acids. CDR1 SEHNR and CDR2 FQNEAQ come from the germline V gene (reference sequence). The ends were cut back, 6 bases at V and 7 bases at J, with 18 bases in the middle.

This clonotype was detected ten times or more. V and J are TRBV6-5 and TRBJ1-6; 10 bases are shared with TRBD1. Germline V CDR1 and CDR2: MNHEY, SVGAGI. This CDR3 contains 14 residues. Unmatched junction bases numbered 0, after V lost 2 bases and J lost 8 bases. For the CDR3, the DNA is TGTGCCAGCAGTTACGGGACAGGGGATTCACCCCTCCACTTT. This sequence encodes CASSYGTGDSPLHF.

V and J are TRBV5-1 and TRBJ2-7; TRBD1 aligns across 11 bases. The length of the CDR3 is 15 residues. V lost 0 bases, J lost 3 bases, and 2 bases stayed unmatched. Per germline, CDR1 SGHRS and CDR2 YFSETQ. CDR3 nucleotide sequence: TGCGCCAGCAGCTTGGCGGGACAGGGGGACTACGAGCAGTACTTC. As protein: CASSLAGQGDYEQYF.

The chain uses TRBV7-2 and TRBJ2-3; 9 positions agree with TRBD1. Germline V gives CDR1 SGHTA, CDR2 FQGNSA. The V gene end was trimmed by 4 bases and the J gene end by 2 bases; junction bases not matched to a gene: 10. The CDR3 covers 17 residues. The CDR3 region is CASSSGWGQGTTDTQYF. The CDR3 DNA follows: TGTGCCAGCAGCTCAGGATGGGGACAGGGTACCACAGATACGCAGTATTTT.

V and J are TRBV10-3 and TRBJ1-1, with 8 bases identical to TRBD1. CDR3 length equals 13 residues. Germline assignment: CDR1 ENHRY and CDR2 SYGVKD. V trimming: 6 bases; J trimming: 4 bases; junction bases outside the gene matches: 4. The CDR3 DNA is TGTGCCATCAGAGACAGGGGAGGCACTGAAGCTTTCTTT. Protein product: CAIRDRGGTEAFF.

The chain links TRBV9 to TRBJ2-3; 7 bases line up with TRBD2. CDR1 and CDR2 (germline): SGDLS, YYNGEE. The junction had 2 bases not matched to a gene; V was cut back by 5 bases and J by 5 bases. The CDR3 length is 12 residues. The CDR3 region is CASSRGEDTQYF. In DNA form, the CDR3 reads TGTGCCAGCAGTCGGGGGGAAGATACGCAGTATTTT.